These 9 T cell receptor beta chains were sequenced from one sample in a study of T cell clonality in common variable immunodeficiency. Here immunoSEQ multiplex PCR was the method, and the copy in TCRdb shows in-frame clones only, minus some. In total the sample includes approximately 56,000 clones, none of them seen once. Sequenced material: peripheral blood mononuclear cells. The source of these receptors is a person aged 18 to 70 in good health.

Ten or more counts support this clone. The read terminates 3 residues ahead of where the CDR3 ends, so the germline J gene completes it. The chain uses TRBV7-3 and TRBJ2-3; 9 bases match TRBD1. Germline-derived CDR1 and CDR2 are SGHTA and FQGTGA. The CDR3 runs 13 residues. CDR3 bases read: TGTGCCAGCAGCCAGACAGGGGGGGAGACG. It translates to CASSQTGGET. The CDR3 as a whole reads CASSQTGGETQYF.

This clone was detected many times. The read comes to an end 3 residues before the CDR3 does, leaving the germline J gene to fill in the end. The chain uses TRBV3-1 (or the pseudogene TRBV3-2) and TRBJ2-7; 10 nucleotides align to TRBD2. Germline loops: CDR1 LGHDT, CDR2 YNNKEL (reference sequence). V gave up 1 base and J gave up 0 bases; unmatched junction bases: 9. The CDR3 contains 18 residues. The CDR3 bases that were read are TGTGCCAGCAGCCAAGGTTGGTTGGCTAGCGGGAGCTCCTACGAG. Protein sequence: CASSQGWLASGSSYE. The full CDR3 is CASSQGWLASGSSYEQYF.

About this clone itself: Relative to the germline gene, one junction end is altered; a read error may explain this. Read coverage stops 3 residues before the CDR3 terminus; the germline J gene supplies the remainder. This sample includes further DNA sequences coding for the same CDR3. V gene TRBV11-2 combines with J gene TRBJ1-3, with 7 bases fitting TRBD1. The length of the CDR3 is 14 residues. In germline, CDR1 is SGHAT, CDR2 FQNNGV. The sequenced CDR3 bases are TGTGCCAGCAGCCCGGGGACAGCTGGAAACACA. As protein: CASSPGTAGNT. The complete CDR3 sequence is CASSPGTAGNTIYF.

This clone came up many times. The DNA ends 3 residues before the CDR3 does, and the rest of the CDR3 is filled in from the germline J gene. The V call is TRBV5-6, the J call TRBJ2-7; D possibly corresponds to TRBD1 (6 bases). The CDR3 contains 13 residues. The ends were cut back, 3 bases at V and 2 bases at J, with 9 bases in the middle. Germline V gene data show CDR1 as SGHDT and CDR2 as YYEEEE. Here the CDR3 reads CASSSWTAYEQYF. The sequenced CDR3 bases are TGTGCCAGCAGCTCGTGGACAGCCTACGAG.

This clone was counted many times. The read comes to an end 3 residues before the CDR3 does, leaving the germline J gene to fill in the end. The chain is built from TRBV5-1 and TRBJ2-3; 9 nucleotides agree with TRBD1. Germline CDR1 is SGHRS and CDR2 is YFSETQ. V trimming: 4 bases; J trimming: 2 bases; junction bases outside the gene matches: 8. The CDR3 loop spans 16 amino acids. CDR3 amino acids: CASSPGTGPLTDTQYF. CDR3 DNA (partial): TGCGCCAGCAGCCCAGGGACAGGGCCGCTCACAGATACG.

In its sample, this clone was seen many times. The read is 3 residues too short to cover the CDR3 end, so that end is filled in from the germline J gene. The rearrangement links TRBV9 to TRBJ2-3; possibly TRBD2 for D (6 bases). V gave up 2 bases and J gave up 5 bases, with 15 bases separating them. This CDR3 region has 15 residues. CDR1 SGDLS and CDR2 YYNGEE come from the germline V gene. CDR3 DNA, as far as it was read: TGTGCCAGCAGCGTGGCTAGCGAAAGGATAGATACG. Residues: CASSVASERIDT. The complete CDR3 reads CASSVASERIDTQYF.

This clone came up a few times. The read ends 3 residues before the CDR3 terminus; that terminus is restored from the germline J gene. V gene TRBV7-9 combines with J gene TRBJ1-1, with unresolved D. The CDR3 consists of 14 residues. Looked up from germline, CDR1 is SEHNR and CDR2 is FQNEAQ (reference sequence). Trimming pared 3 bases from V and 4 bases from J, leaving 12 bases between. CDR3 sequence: CASSFSVLGTEAFF. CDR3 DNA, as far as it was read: TGTGCCAGCAGCTTTTCGGTGCTCGGCACTGAA.

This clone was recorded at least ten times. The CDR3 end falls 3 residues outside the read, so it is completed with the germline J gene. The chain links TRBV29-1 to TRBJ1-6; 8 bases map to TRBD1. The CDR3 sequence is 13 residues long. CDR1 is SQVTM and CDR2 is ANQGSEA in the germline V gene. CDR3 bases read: TGCAGCGTTCGGGGACAGGACCTTGGAACC. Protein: CSVRGQDLGT. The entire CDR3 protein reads CSVRGQDLGTLHF. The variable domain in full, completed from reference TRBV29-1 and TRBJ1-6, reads SAVISQKPSRDICQRGTSLTIQCQVDSQVTMMFWYRQQPGQSLTLIATANQGSEATYESGFVIDKFPISRPNLTFSTLTVSNMSPEDSSIYLCSVRGQDLGTLHFGNGTRLTVT.

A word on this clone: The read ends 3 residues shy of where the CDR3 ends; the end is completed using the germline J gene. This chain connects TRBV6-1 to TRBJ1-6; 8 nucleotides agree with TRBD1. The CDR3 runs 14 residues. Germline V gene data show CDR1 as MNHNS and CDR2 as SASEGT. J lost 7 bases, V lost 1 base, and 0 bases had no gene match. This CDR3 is CASSEGQGNSPLHF. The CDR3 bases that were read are TGTGCCAGCAGTGAAGGACAGGGGAATTCACCC.